The present TCR beta chain was sequenced within a study of vaccination and CD4 T cells after COVID-19 (dated by TCRdb to 2022 to 2024). About the full investigation: SARS-CoV-2 positivity had been established in the convalescent patients by nasal swab PCR, and mild disease was recorded in several of these patients and severe disease in one. In under twelve COVID-19 convalescent patients and 4 infection-naive healthy vaccine recipients, researchers compared the spike-specific CD4+ TCR repertoire from before mRNA vaccination with the repertoire from after. Post-vaccine blood samples were taken a median of about 70 days after the second vaccine dose, with a range of roughly 13 to 250 days. For stimulating the cultures, overlapping spike peptide pools were used, derived from SARS-CoV-2 as well as from the common cold coronaviruses HCoV-NL63, HCoV-OC43 and HCoV-229E. In the convalescent cohort there were six males and four females, among whom were two Hispanic individuals, seven Caucasians, two Asians and one multiracial person. Participants got two doses of the Pfizer-BioNTech BNT162b2 vaccine (n=8) or two doses of the Moderna mRNA-1273 vaccine (n=2). In control cultures, a CEFX viral epitope pool was used as positive control, an HIV-1 Nef peptide pool was used as negative control, or no peptide was added. Post-COVID blood samples from convalescent patients were collected a median of roughly 100 days after diagnosis, with a range of roughly 35 to 180 days.

The full study reports these points: In convalescent patients, nearly all vaccine-specific clones (304 of 307) were found to be mono-reactive for SARS-CoV-2 spike rather than cross-reactive with common cold coronaviruses. The median count of SARS-CoV-2-reactive clonotypes went up from 20 to 25 after infection to some 38 after vaccination, although the change was not significant. In convalescent patients, a median about 84% of post-vaccine SARS-CoV-2-reactive clones were detected only after vaccination, and vaccine-specific priming was suggested by this finding. The study included relatively few convalescent patients and did not analyze early timepoints after natural infection.

The library was produced with PCR. At the Johns Hopkins FTIC core, DNA from the cultured CD4+ T cells underwent TCR sequencing with the Oncomine TCR Beta short-read assay. The QIAamp micro DNA kit was used to extract genomic DNA from the cultured CD4+ T cells. Oncomine TCR Beta libraries made from cultured CD4+ T cells were pooled using unique dual indexes and sequenced on an Illumina iSeq 100. Regarding the original processing steps: Non-productive sequences were removed, and CDR3s that did not start with C, did not end with F or W, or were shorter than 7 amino acids were discarded. Antigen-specific clonotypes were identified using the MANAFEST web application through comparison of peptide-stimulated wells with reference and other culture wells. To be called positive, a clone needed an FDR below 0.05, an odds ratio above 5, and a productive frequency above 0.1% in at least two of three replicate wells. A clonotype was classed as cross-reactive if the clonotype showed significant expansion both in SARS-CoV-2 spike wells and in at least one common cold coronavirus spike condition. Using R version 3.6.1, CDR3 homology was evaluated through Levenshtein distances (stringdist) along with unrooted phylogenetic trees (ape). The public reads were quality trimmed at Q25 with fastp and then assembled into clones with MiXCR by TCRdb, keeping productive beta chains. Each CDR3 protein gets just one entry, which takes the most common genes and DNA from the rows behind it. The V and J calls and clone size come from TCRdb's table, not from the authors' own analysis. In all, the sample holds 9,500 to 10,000 distinct CDR3 sequences, and 55% to 75% of those were seen once. The leading ten clones occupy around 37% of the sample.

About this clonotype: Its recognized antigen is unknown. No much larger clonotype is one base removed from it; base qualities were not supplied.

Explained via the paper, the treatment or condition label denotes: roughly 10-day PBMC culture with coronavirus spike peptide pools or control peptides (ViraFEST assay). The ViraFEST assay was used in the study, in which antigen-specific T cells were expanded with peptide pools and expanded clonotypes were subsequently identified by TCR sequencing. The positive SARS-CoV-2 PCR tests of the convalescent patients were dated from March to December 2020, before the Alpha, Beta and Delta variants emerged in the United States. Each well held millions of PBMCs cultured with around 9 ug/ml peptide pools in IMDM containing around 5% human AB serum and 10 IU/ml IL-2. Half of the culture medium was replaced with fresh IL-2-containing medium on days 3 and 7. Once the cells had been in culture for around nine days, the EasySep CD4+ T cell isolation kit was used to isolate CD4+ T cells by negative selection. Ficoll-Paque Plus gradient centrifugation was used to isolate PBMCs from whole blood, and the isolated PBMCs were then either used fresh or cryopreserved at -140C. Culture conditions were generally each tested in triplicate wells.

For CDR1 and CDR2, the germline V gene (reference sequence) lists LNHDA and SQIVND. The CDR3 goes from the cysteine to the phenylalanine over 16 residues. Only the CDR3 DNA stays, 48 bases, in frame from base 1. Trimming at the junction amounts to 3 bases on V and 4 bases on J, and the germline ends lie 15 bases apart. Sequencing was carried out using CD4+ T cells from blood, cultured in vitro. The TCR was taken from a human donor who had recovered from COVID-19. In this chain, TRBV19 is recombined with TRBJ2-2; TRBD2 might be the D gene, on 6 matching bases. The CDR3 in this case is CASSMAGRVGTGELFF. The DNA reads TGTGCCAGTAGTATGGCGGGACGGGTGGGCACCGGGGAGCTGTTTTTT.